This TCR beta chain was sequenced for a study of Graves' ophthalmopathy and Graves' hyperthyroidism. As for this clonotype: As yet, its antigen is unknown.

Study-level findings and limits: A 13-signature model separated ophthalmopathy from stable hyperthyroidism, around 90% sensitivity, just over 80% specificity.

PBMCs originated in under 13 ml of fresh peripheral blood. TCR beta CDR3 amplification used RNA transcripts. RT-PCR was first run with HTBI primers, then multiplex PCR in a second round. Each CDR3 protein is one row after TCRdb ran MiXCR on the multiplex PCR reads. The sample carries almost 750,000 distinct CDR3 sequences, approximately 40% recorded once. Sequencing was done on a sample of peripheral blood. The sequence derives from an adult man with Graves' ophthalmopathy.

CDR3 DNA: TGTGCCAGTAGTATATTCGCAGGGCTCGACCATGGCTACACCTTC. It is translated as CASSIFAGLDHGYTF. V usage is TRBV19 and J usage is TRBJ1-2, with D possibly matching TRBD1 (5 bases). This CDR3 spans 15 amino acids. The V end lost 2 bases, the J end lost 6 bases, and 16 bases lay between the germline ends. CDR1 LNHDA and CDR2 SQIVND come from the germline V gene (reference sequence).